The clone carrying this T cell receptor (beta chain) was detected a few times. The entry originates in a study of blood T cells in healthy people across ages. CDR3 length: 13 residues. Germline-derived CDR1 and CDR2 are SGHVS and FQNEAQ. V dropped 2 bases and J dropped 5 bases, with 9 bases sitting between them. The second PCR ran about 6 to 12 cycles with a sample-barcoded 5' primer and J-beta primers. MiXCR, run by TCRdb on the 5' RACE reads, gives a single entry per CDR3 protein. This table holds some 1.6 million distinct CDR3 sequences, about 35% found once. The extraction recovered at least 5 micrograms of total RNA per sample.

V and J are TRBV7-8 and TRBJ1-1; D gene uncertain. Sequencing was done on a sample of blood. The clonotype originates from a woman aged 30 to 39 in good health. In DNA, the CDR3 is TGTGCCAGCAGCTTATTAGGTTCTACTGAAGCTTTCTTT. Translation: CASSLLGSTEAFF.